This T cell receptor (beta chain) is from a study of cytomegalovirus exposure and HLA in healthy donors. Study results and limitations: In a later analysis, donors in an Asian-associated ancestry cluster reportedly had fewer N-insertions in productive TCRs than the cohort mean. Later analysis found that TCR beta chains associated with HLA were more clonally expanded than other, equally common chains. It emerged from a later analysis that several of the most significant clusters appeared to be linked to common viral pathogens.

The study ran its PCR with 60 Vbeta and 13 Jbeta primers. Measured with immunoSEQ multiplex PCR; TCRdb has only the in-frame clones, and not every one. The sample carries approximately 160,000 clones, about 80% recorded once. Unrecorded immune exposure was likely among donors, who were nominally healthy when sampled. About this clone: Antigen unknown.

The sequenced material came from PBMCs. The TCR sequence derives from a man aged 18 to 29 in good health and CMV-seropositive.

CDR3 DNA sequence: TGCGCCAGCAGCCAACAGGTGGGGAGGAGTGAAAAACTGTTTTTT. Translated, it gives CASSQQVGRSEKLFF. The chain links TRBV4-3 to TRBJ1-4; D unclear. The V gene lost 2 bases and the J gene lost 7 bases, with 14 bases spanning the gap. CDR3 size: 15 residues. Germline CDR1 LGHNA, CDR2 YSLEER.